This T cell receptor (beta chain) was identified in a study of PD-1 blockade in classical Hodgkin lymphoma. Whole-study findings and limits: Baseline diversity in complete responders resembled that of newly diagnosed patients. Healthy donors reportedly exceeded newly diagnosed patients in baseline TCR diversity.

Method: immunoSEQ multiplex PCR; TCRdb's copy keeps in-frame clones and lacks some. This sample has roughly 42,000 clones; about 71% occur once, and the top ten carry about 3%. This clone occurred a few times. Its target is not known. After autologous stem cell transplantation all patients relapsed, and prior brentuximab vedotin exposure differed between cohorts. The origin of this receptor is a human donor with classical Hodgkin lymphoma. Sequenced here: peripheral blood mononuclear cells (PBMCs), sampled at baseline.

CDR3 loop: CSVRLEDEQYF. CDR3 in DNA: TGCAGCGTAAGACTAGAGGACGAGCAGTACTTC. The rearrangement uses TRBV29-1 and TRBJ2-7, with D perhaps TRBD2 (6 bases). The CDR3 runs 11 residues. CDR1 and CDR2 (germline): SQVTM, ANQGSEA. Trimming shortened V by 6 bases and J by 5 bases, and 11 bases separated the two germline ends.